This T cell receptor beta chain derives from a study of T cell responses to AZD1222 COVID-19 vaccine. Findings of the study overall: At baseline, just 6 or 7 AZD1222 recipients tested seropositive. The sample set comprised mostly white British donors with more females, and clonal diversity was possibly underestimated. Two AZD1222 doses significantly raised spike-specific TCR breadth and depth over controls.

Comment on this clone: No antigen is known for it.

Produced via immunoSEQ multiplex PCR; TCRdb's table is partial and in-frame only. The sample holds approximately 150,000 clones; about 91% are singletons and the top ten take under 2.5%. This clonotype originated in an adult in good health. Sequences were derived from peripheral blood, sampled on day 0 of AZD1222 vaccination.

CDR3 residues: CASSSRRGRLAGAGEQYF. As DNA, the CDR3 is TGTGCCAGTAGTTCCCGGAGGGGAAGACTAGCGGGAGCCGGCGAGCAGTACTTC. The genes are TRBV19 and TRBJ2-7, with 12 bases identical to TRBD2. This CDR3 spans 18 amino acids. Germline CDR1 LNHDA, CDR2 SQIVND (reference sequence). V gave up 5 bases and J gave up 6 bases; unmatched junction bases: 17.